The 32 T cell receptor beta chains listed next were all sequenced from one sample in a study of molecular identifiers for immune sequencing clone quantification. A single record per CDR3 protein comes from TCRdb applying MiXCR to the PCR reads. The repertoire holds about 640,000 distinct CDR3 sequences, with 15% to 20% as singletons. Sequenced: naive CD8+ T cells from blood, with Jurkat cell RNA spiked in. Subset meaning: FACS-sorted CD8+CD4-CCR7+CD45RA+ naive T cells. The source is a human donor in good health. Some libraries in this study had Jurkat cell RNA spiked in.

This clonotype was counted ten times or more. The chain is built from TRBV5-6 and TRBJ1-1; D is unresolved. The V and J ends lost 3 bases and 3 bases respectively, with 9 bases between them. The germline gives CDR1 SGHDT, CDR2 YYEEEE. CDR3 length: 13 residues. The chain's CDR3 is CASSSTRDTEAFF. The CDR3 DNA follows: TGTGCCAGCAGCTCCACAAGGGACACTGAAGCTTTCTTT. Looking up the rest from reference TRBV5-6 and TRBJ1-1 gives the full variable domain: DAGVTQSPTHLIKTRGQQVTLRCSPKSGHDTVSWYQQALGQGPQFIFQYYEEEERQRGNFPDRFSGHQFPNYSSELNVNALLLGDSALYLCASSSTRDTEAFFGQGTRLTVV.

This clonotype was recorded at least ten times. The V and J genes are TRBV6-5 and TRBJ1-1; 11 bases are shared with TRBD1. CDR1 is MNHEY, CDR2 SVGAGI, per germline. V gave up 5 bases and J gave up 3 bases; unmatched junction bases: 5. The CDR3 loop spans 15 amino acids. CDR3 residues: CASSGGTGGYTEAFF. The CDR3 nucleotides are TGTGCCAGCAGTGGAGGGACAGGGGGATACACTGAAGCTTTCTTT.

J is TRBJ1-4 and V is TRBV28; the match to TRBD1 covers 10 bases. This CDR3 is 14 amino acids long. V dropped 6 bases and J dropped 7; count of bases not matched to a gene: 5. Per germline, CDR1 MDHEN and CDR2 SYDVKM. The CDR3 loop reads CASRETGGGEKLFF. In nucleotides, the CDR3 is TGTGCCAGCAGAGAGACAGGGGGCGGTGAAAAACTGTTTTTT. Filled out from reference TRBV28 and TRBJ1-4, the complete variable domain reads DVKVTQSSRYLVKRTGEKVFLECVQDMDHENMFWYRQDPGLGLRLIYFSYDVKMKEKGDIPEGYSVSREKKERFSLILESASTNQTSMYLCASRETGGGEKLFFGSGTQLSVL.

The CDR3 sequence is CASSLQERGRKTQYF. The CDR3 DNA sequence: TGTGCCAGCAGTTTACAGGAGAGGGGACGGAAGACCCAGTACTTC. The V call is TRBV12-3 or TRBV12-4, the J call TRBJ2-5; D tentatively reads TRBD1 or TRBD2 (5 bases each). This CDR3 comprises 15 residues. V was pared by 2 bases and J by 6 bases, with 16 bases between.

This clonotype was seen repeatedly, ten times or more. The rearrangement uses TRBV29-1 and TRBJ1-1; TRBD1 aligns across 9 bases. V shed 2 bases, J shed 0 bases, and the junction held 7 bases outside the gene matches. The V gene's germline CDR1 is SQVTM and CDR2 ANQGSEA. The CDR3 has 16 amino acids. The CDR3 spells CSVELLGTGLNTEAFF. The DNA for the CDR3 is TGCAGCGTTGAATTATTGGGGACAGGGCTGAACACTGAAGCTTTCTTT.

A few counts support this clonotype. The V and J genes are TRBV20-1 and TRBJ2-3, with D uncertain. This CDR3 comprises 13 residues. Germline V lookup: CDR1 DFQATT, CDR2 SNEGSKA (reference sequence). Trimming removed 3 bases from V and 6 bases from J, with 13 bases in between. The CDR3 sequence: CSARGDFRDTQYF. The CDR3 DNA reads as TGCAGTGCTAGGGGCGACTTTCGGGATACGCAGTATTTT.

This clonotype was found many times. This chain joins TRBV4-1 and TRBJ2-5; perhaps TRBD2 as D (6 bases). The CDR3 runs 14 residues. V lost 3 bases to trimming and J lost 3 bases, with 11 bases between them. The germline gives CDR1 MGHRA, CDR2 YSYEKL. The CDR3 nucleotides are TGCGCCAGCAGCCAGGGATGGGGGGAAGAGACCCAGTACTTC. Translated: CASSQGWGEETQYF.

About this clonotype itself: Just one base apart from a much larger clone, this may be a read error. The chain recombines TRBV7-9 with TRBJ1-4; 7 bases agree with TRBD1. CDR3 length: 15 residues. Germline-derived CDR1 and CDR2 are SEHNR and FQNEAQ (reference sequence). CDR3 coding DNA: TGTGCCAGCAGCCCGCGGGACAGATTAAATGAAAAACCGTTTTTT. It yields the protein CASSPRDRLNEKPFF.

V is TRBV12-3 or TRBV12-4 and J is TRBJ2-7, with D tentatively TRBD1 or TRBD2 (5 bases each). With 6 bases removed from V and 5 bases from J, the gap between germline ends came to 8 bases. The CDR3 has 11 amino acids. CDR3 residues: CASSGADEQYF. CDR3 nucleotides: TGTGCCAGCAGCGGGGCTGACGAGCAGTACTTC.

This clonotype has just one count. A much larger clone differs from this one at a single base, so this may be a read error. The DNA for the CDR3 is TGTGCCAGCAGCTTGGGTGGAGAGGTTGGGACAGATATGCAGTATTTT. It encodes CASSLGGEVGTDMQYF. The rearrangement joins TRBV5-3 to TRBJ2-3; TRBD1 matches at 7 bases. TRBV5-3 counts as an open reading frame of uncertain function. This CDR3 comprises 16 residues.

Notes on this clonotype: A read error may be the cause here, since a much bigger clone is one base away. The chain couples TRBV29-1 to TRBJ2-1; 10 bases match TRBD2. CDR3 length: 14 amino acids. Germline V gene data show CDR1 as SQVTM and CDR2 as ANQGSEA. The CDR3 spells CSVKAASGSYEQLF. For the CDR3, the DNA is TGCAGCGTTAAGGCGGCTAGCGGGAGCTATGAGCAGCTCTTC.

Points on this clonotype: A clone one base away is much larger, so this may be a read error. The CDR3 sequence: CASSPRDRRFNYGYTF. The CDR3 DNA sequence: TGTGCCAGCAGCCCTAGGGACAGGCGCTTTAACTATGGCTACACCTTC. This rearrangement joins TRBV7-9 to TRBJ1-2; 8 bases are shared with TRBD1. Per germline, CDR1 SEHNR and CDR2 FQNEAQ (reference sequence). Trimming took 5 bases from V and 1 from J; bases not matched to a gene: 9. The CDR3 is made up of 16 amino acids.

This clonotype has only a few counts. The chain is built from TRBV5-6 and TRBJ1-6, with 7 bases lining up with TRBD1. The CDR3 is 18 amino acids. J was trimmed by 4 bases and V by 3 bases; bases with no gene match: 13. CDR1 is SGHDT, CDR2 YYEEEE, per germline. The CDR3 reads CASSYRSDRASYNSPLHF. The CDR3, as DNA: TGTGCCAGCAGCTACCGATCCGACAGGGCGTCTTATAATTCACCCCTCCACTTT.

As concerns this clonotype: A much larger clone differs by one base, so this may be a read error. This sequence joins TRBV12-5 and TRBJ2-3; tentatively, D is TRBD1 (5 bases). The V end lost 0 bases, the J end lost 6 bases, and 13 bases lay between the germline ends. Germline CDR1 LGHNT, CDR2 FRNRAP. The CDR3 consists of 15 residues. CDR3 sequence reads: CASGLVQGVRDTQYF. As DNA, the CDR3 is TGTGCTAGTGGTTTGGTACAAGGGGTCAGGGATACGCAGTATTTT.

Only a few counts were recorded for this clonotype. CDR3: CATRDGGSYEQYF. Written as DNA, the CDR3 is TGTGCCACGAGGGACGGAGGCTCCTACGAGCAGTACTTC. This chain joins TRBV2 and TRBJ2-7; D may correspond to TRBD1 or TRBD2 (5 bases each). This CDR3 has 13 residues. Germline CDR1 reads SNHLY; CDR2 reads FYNNEI. V was shortened by 10 bases and J by 0 bases, with 13 bases between the two germline ends.

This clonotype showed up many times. CDR3 bases: TGCGCCAGCAGCCAAGGGGGCGGGGGGCTCACAGATACGCAGTATTTT. Translated, it gives CASSQGGGGLTDTQYF. This sequence joins TRBV4-1 and TRBJ2-3; 8 bases fit TRBD2. CDR3 length: 16 amino acids. The germline V gene encodes CDR1 MGHRA and CDR2 YSYEKL. The V gene end was trimmed by 1 base and the J gene end by 2 bases; junction bases not matched to a gene: 5.

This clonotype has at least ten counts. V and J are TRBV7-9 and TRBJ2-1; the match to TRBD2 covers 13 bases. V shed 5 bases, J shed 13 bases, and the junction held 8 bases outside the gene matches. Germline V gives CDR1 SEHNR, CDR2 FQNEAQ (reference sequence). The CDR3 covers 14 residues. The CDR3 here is CASSRRGLAGVQFF. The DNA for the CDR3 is TGTGCCAGCAGCCGGCGAGGACTAGCGGGAGTACAGTTCTTC. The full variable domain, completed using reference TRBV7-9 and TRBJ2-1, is DTGVSQNPRHKITKRGQNVTFRCDPISEHNRLYWYRQTLGQGPEFLTYFQNEAQLEKSRLLSDRFSAERPKGSFSTLEIQRTEQGDSAMYLCASSRRGLAGVQFFGPGTRLTVL.

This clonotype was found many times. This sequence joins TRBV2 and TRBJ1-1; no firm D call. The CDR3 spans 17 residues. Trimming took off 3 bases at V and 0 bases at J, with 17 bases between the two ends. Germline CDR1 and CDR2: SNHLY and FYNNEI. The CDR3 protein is CASSDVNTGAMNTEAFF. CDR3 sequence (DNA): TGTGCCAGCAGTGATGTGAACACGGGCGCCATGAACACTGAAGCTTTCTTT.

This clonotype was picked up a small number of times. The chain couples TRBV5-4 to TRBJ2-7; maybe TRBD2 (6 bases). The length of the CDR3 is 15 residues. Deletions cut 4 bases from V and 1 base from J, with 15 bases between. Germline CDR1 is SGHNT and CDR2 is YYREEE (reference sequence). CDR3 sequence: CASSAQNSGSYEQYF. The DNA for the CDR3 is TGTGCCAGCAGCGCACAAAATAGCGGATCCTACGAGCAGTACTTC.

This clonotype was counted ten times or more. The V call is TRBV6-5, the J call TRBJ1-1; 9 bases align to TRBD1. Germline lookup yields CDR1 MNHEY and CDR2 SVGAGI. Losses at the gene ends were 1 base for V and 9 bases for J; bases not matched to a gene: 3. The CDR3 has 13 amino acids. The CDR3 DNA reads TGTGCCAGCAGTTACTTTGGACAGGGGCAAGCTTTCTTT. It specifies CASSYFGQGQAFF.

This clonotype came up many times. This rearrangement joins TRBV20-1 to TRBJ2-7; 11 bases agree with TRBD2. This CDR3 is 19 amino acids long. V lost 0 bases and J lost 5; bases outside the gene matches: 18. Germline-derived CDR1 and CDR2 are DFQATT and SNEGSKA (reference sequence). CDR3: CSARDGFGELAGGRDEQYF. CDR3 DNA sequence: TGCAGTGCTAGAGATGGGTTCGGGGAGTTAGCGGGAGGGCGAGACGAGCAGTACTTC.

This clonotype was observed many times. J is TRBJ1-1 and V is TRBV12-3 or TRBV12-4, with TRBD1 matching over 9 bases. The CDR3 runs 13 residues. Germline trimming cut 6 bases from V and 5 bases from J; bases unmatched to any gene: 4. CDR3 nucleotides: TGTGCCAGCAGGGGACAGGGCTGGACTGAAGCTTTCTTT. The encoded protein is CASRGQGWTEAFF.

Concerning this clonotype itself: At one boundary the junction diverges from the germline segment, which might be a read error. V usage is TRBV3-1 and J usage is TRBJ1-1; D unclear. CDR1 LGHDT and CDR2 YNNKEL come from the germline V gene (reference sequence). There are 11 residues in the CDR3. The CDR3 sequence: CASWFGTEALF. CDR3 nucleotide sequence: TGTGCCAGCTGGTTTGGTACTGAAGCTCTCTTT.

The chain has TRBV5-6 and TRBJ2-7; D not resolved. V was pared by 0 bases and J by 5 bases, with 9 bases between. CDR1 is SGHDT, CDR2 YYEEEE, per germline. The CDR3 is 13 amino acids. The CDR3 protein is CASSLVSYHEQYF. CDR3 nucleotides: TGTGCCAGCAGCTTGGTATCTTACCACGAGCAGTACTTC.

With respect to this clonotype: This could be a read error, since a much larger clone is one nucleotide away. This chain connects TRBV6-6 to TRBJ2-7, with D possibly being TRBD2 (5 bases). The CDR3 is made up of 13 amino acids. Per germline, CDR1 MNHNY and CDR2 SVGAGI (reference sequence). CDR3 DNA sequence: TGTGCCAGCAGTTACTCGCAGGCGGAGGAGCAGTGCTTC. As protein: CASSYSQAEEQCF.

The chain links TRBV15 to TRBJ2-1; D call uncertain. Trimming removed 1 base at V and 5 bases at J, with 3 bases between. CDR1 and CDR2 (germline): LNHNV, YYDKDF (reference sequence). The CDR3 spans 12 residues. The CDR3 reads CATSRVDNEQFF. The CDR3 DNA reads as TGTGCCACCAGCAGAGTAGACAATGAGCAGTTCTTC.

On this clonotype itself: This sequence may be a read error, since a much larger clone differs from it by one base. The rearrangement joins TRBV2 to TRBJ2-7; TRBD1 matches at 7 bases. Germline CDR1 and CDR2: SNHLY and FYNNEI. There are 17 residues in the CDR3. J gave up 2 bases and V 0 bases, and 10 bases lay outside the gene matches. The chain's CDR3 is CASSEAPLRDRTYEQYF. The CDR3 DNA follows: TGTGCCAGCAGTGAAGCGCCTCTCAGGGACAGAACCTACGAGCAGTACTTC.

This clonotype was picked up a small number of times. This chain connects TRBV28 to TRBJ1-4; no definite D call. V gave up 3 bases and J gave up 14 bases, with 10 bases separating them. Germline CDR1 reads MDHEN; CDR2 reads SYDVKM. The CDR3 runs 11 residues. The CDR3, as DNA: TGTGCCAGCAGTTTGGCGGGGAACCTGTTTTTT. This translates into CASSLAGNLFF.

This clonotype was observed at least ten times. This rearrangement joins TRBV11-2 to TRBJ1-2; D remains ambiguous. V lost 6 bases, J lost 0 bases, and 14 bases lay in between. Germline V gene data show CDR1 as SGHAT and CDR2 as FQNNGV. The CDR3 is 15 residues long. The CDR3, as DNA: TGTGCCAGCAGGTCTCGCTCCGGATCTAACTATGGCTACACCTTC. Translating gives CASRSRSGSNYGYTF. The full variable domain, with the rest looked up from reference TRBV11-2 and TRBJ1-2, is EAGVAQSPRYKIIEKRQSVAFWCNPISGHATLYWYQQILGQGPKLLIQFQNNGVVDDSQLPKDRFSAERLKGVDSTLKIQPAKLEDSAVYLCASRSRSGSNYGYTFGSGTRLTVV.

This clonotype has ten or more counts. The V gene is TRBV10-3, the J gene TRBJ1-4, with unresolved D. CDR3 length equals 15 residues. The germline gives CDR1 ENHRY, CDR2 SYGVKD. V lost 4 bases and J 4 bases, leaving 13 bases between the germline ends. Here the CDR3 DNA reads TGTGCCATCAGTGCAGCCCTTGACGGTAATGAAAAACTGTTTTTT. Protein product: CAISAALDGNEKLFF.

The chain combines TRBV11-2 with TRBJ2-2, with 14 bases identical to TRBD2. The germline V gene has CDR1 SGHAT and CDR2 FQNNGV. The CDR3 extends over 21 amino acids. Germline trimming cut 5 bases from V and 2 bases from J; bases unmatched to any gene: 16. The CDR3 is CASSPILGSGTSGGNTGELFF. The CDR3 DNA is TGTGCCAGCAGCCCCATTCTGGGATCCGGGACTAGCGGGGGAAACACCGGGGAGCTGTTTTTT.

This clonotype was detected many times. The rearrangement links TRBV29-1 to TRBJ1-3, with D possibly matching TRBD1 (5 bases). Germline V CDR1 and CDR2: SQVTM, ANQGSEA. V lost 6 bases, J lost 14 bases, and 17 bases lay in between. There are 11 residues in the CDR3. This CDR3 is CSVADGDVVYF. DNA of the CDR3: TGCAGCGTAGCTGACGGGGACGTCGTATATTTT.